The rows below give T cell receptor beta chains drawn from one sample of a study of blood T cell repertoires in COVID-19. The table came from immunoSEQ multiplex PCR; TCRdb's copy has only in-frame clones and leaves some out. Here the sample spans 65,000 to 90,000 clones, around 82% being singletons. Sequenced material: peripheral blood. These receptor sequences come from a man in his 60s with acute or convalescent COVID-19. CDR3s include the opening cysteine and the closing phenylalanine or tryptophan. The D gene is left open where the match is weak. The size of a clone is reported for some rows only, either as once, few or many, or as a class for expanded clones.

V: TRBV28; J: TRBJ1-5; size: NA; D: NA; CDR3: CASSAQQGKPQHF; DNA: TGTGCCAGCAGTGCTCAACAGGGAAAGCCCCAGCATTTT
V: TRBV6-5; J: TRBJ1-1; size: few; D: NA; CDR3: CASKLLEETEAFF; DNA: TGTGCCAGCAAATTACTCGAGGAGACTGAAGCTTTCTTT
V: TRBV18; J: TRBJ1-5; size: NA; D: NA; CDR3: CASSPSAGVQPQHF; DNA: TGTGCCAGCTCACCTTCGGCAGGGGTACAGCCCCAGCATTTT
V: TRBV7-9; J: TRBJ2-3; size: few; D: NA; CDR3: CASSSRDWIADTQYF; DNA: TGTGCCAGCAGCTCCCGGGACTGGATTGCAGATACGCAGTATTTT
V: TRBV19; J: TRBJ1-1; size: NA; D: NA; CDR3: CASSYQAGGTEAFF; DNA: TGTGCCAGTAGTTACCAGGCCGGAGGGACTGAAGCTTTCTTT
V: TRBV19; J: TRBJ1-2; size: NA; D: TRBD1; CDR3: CASSIGTGNYGYTF; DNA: TGTGCCAGTAGTATCGGGACAGGGAACTATGGCTACACCTTC
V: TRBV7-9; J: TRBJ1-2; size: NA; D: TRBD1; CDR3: CASSFRDRGYTF; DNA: TGTGCCAGCAGCTTCCGGGACAGAGGCTACACCTTC
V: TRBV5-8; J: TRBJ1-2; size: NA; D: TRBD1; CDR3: CASSSNPGTGDYGYTF; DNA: TGTGCCAGCAGCTCAAACCCCGGGACAGGGGACTATGGCTACACCTTC
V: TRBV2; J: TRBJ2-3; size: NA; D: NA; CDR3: CASSPTGKGSTDTQYF; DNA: TGTGCCAGCAGTCCAACAGGGAAGGGAAGCACAGATACGCAGTATTTT
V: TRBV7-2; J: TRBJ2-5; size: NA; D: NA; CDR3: CASSFTGSTETQYF; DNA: TGTGCCAGCAGCTTCACAGGGAGCACAGAGACCCAGTACTTC
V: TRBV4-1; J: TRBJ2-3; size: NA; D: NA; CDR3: CASSQVPGEADTQYF; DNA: TGCGCCAGCAGCCAAGTTCCGGGGGAGGCAGATACGCAGTATTTT
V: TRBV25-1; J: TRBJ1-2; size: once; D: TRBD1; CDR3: CASRHGDSYGYTF; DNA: TGTGCCAGCCGACATGGGGACAGCTATGGCTACACCTTC
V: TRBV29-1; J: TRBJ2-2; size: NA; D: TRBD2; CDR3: CSFRTSGGTGELFF; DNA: TGCAGCTTCCGGACTAGCGGTGGCACCGGGGAGCTGTTTTTT
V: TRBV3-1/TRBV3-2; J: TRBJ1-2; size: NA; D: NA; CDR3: CASSQSQGSDGYTF; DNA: TGTGCCAGCAGCCAGTCCCAGGGGTCCGATGGCTACACCTTC
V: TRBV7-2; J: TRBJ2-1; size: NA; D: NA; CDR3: CASSSAGTAPFF; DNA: TGTGCCAGCAGCTCGGCGGGGACTGCTCCGTTCTTC
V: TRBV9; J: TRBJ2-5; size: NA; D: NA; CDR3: CASSTGQSSGLETQYF; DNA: TGTGCCAGCAGCACCGGACAGTCCTCTGGGTTAGAGACCCAGTACTTC
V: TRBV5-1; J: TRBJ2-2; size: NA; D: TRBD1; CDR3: CASSLQTRTGGYTGELFF; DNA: TGCGCCAGCAGCTTGCAGACCAGGACAGGCGGGTACACCGGGGAGCTGTTTTTT
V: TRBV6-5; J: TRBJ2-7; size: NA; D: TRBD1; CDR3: CASSLEGQGSREQYF; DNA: TGTGCCAGCAGTTTAGAGGGACAGGGGTCGAGGGAGCAGTACTTC
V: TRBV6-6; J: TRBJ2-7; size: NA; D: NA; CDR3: CASSNPPSGILFEQYF; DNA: TGTGCCAGCAGTAACCCCCCATCGGGGATTCTTTTCGAGCAGTACTTC
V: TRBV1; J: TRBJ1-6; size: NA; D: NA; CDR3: CTSSQDWQGGSSLHF; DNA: TGCACCAGCAGCCAAGATTGGCAGGGAGGATCATCCCTCCACTTT
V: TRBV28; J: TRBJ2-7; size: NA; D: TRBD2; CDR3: CASAPPGGYEQYF; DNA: TGTGCCAGCGCCCCCCCGGGAGGGTACGAGCAGTACTTC
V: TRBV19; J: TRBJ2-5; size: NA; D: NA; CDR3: CASSIGGSGLETQYF; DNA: TGTGCCAGTAGTATTGGGGGCTCGGGGCTAGAGACCCAGTACTTC
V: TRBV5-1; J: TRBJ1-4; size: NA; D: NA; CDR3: CASSFGGAEEKLFF; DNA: TGCGCCAGCTCCTTCGGGGGGGCTGAGGAAAAACTGTTTTTT
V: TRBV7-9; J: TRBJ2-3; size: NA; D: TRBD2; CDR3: CASSYSSGNTDTQYF; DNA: TGTGCCAGCAGTTACTCTAGCGGCAACACAGATACGCAGTATTTT
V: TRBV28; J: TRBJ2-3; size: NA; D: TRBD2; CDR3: CASSPSGRARDPQYF; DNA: TGTGCCAGCAGTCCCAGCGGGAGGGCTAGAGATCCGCAGTATTTT
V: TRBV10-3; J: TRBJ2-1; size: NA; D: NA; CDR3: CAIRVEKGNEQFF; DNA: TGTGCCATCAGGGTCGAAAAGGGGAATGAGCAGTTCTTC
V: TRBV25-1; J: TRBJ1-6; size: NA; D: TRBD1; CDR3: CASSDTGERSPLHF; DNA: TGTGCCAGCAGTGACACAGGGGAGCGGTCACCCCTCCACTTT
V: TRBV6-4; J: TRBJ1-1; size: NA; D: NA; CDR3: CASSERLGSNTEAFF; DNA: TGTGCCAGCAGTGAGCGTTTGGGCTCGAACACTGAAGCTTTCTTT
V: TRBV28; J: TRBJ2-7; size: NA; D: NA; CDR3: CASGTSSYEQYF; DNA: TGTGCCAGCGGGACTTCATCCTACGAGCAGTACTTC
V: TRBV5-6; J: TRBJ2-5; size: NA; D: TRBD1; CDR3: CASSRDRGTRETQYF; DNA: TGTGCCAGCAGCCGGGACAGGGGGACTCGAGAGACCCAGTACTTC
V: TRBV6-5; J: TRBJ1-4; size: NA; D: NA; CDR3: CASSPTGSGNEKLFF; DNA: TGTGCCAGCAGTCCTACAGGGAGCGGTAATGAAAAACTGTTTTTT
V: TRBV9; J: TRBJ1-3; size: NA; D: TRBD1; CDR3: CASSNRGSGRGNTIYF; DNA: TGTGCCAGCAGTAACAGGGGGTCCGGGCGTGGAAACACCATATATTTT